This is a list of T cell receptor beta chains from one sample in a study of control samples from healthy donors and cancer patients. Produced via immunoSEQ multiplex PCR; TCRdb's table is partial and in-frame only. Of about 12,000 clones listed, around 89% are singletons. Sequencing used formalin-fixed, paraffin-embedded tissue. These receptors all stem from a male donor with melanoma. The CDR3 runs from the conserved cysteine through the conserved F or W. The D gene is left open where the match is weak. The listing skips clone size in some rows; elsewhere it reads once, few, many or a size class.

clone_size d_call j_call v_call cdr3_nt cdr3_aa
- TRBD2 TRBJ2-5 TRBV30 TGTGCCTGGAGTGTGATAGCGGGAGGTGGGACCCAGTACTTC CAWSVIAGGGTQYF
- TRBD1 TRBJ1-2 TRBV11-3 TGTGCCAGCAGCTTACCAGGACAGGGCCACTATGGCTACACCTTC CASSLPGQGHYGYTF
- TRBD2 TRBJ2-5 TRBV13 TGTGCCAGCAGTCCGATAGCGGGAGGGATGCAAGAGACCCAGTACTTC CASSPIAGGMQETQYF
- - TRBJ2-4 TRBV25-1 TGTGCCAGCAGTGAACGGGTGGAACCACAACTTCAGTACTTC CASSERVEPQLQYF
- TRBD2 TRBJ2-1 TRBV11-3 TGTGCCAGCAGCTCCGGACTAGCGGGAGTTGGGGGCGAGTTCTTC CASSSGLAGVGGEFF
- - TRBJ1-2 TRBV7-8 TGTGCCAGCAGCTTAGATCGCGCTAACTATGGCTACACCTTC CASSLDRANYGYTF
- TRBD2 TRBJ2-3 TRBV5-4 TGTGCCAGCAGCTTTGGGGGGGGAGTGGCAGATACGCAGTATTTT CASSFGGGVADTQYF
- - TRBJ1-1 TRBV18 TGTGCCAGCTCACCAGTCGAGGCTCCCCGTTCTGAAGCTTTCTTT CASSPVEAPRSEAFF
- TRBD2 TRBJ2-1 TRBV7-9 TGTGCCAGCAGCACCGCAAGACTAGCGTCGTACAATGAGCAGTTCTTC CASSTARLASYNEQFF
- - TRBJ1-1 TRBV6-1 TGTGCCAGCAGTGAATGGTCGGAAAACACTGAAGCTTTCTTT CASSEWSENTEAFF
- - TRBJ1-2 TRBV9 TGTGCCAGCAGCCAAGGGACTCCCCGAGCTAACTATGGCTACACCTTC CASSQGTPRANYGYTF
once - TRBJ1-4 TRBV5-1 TGCGCCAGCAGAGGGGGAGCCCAAGAAAAACTGTTTTTT CASRGGAQEKLFF
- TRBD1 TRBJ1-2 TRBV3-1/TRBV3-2 TGTGCCAGCAGCTCAGGACAGGGGGCATACACCTTC CASSSGQGAYTF
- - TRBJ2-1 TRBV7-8 TGTGCCAGCAGCGGCAGGGGCTCCTACAATGAGCAGTTCTTC CASSGRGSYNEQFF
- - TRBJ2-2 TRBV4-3 TGCGCCAGCAGCCAAGACTTAGGACAACTGAACACCGGGGAGCTGTTTTTT CASSQDLGQLNTGELFF
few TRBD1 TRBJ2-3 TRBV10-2 TGCGCCAGCAGGCGGACAGGGGGAAACACAGATACGCAGTATTTT CASRRTGGNTDTQYF
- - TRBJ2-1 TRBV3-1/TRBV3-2 TGTGCCAGCAGCCAGGGCGACAGAGCAGTCTACAATGAGCAGTTCTTC CASSQGDRAVYNEQFF
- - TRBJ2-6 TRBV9 TGTGCCAGCAGCACCCGGGACGCCAACTCTGGGGCCAACGTCCTGACTTTC CASSTRDANSGANVLTF
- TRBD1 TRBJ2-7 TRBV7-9 TGTGCCAGCAGCTTAAGGGCAGGGGGTGCCTACGAGCAGTACTTC CASSLRAGGAYEQYF
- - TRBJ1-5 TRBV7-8 TGTGCCAGCAGCTTAGGCACCAGGGTTGGTCTTATGGATCAGCCCCAGCATTTT CASSLGTRVGLMDQPQHF
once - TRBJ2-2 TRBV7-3 TGTGCCAGCAGTTTAAACACCGGGGAGCTGTTTTTT CASSLNTGELFF
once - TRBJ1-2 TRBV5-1 TGCGCCAGCAGCTTGGCTCCAGTGGGGGATAGCTACACCTTC CASSLAPVGDSYTF
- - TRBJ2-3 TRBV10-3 TGTGCCGCAGCCGGGACTGACCCCACAGATACGCAGTATTTT CAAAGTDPTDTQYF
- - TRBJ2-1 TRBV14 TGTGCCAGCAGCCGATCCCACTCCGCGGGCTCCTACAATGAGCAGTTCTTC CASSRSHSAGSYNEQFF